This entry describes one TCR beta chain. The target antigen is unknown. Germline CDR1 and CDR2: SNHLY and FYNNEI. The CDR3 length is 15 residues. With 8 bases removed from V and 0 bases from J, the gap between germline ends came to 13 bases. Generated by immunoSEQ multiplex PCR, the TCRdb table keeps only in-frame clones and is missing some. The data show 2 million to 2.5 million clones, 93% seen once. Naive-designated CD8 cells lacked CD45RO, were positively enriched for CCR7, and omitted terminally differentiated effector memory CD45RA+ cells. This sample stems from a study of shared clonotypes between healthy human individuals. General observations from the study: Since donors were few, the genetic and exposure-history diversity represented was limited.

Sequenced: naive CD8+ T cells from PBMCs. This sequence was found in a man between 18 and 29 years old in good health. Some clones in this sample may be carry-over from other donors' samples. The chain recombines TRBV2 with TRBJ2-2, with D possibly matching TRBD2 (6 bases). This CDR3 is CASDGGGTNTGELFF. The CDR3 DNA reads TGTGCCAGCGATGGTGGGGGGACGAACACCGGGGAGCTGTTTTTT.